This TCR beta chain is from a study of blood T cell repertoires in COVID-19. The wider study: Acute-phase and convalescent COVID-19 samples originated in the United States, Italy and Spain.

Germline CDR1 and CDR2: SGDLS and YYNGEE. V was clipped by 1 base and J by 1 base; unmatched bases: 6. There are 16 residues in the CDR3. Authors' methods: Cell counts per sample came from amplifying reference gene primers. Sequencing was performed with immunoSEQ multiplex PCR; in TCRdb, only in-frame clones are kept and a portion is missing. Clone size and the V and J calls come from that table; the DNA yielded D and trimming. The table includes about 64,000 clones, 70% to 90% detected once. This chain connects TRBV9 to TRBJ1-2, with 8 bases aligning to TRBD1. The TCR was taken from a middle-aged man with acute or convalescent COVID-19. Sequenced material: peripheral blood. Here the CDR3 DNA reads TGTGCCAGCAGCGTATCACCAGGGGGCTTTAACTATGGCTACACCTTC. Its translation: CASSVSPGGFNYGYTF.